The clone carrying this TCR beta chain has a count of ten or more. What it binds is unknown. These data come from a study of neurological immune-mediated disorders. General study points: The multiple sclerosis repertoire cluster showed no association with any clinical or MRI feature. The authors stated that larger cohorts are needed.

Looked up from germline, CDR1 is SNHLY and CDR2 is FYNNEI. This CDR3 comprises 15 residues. V was clipped by 7 bases and J by 1 base; unmatched bases: 5. Each CDR3 protein is one row after TCRdb ran MiXCR on the 5' RACE reads. In the table there are 50,000 to 60,000 distinct CDR3 sequences, more than 3% of which are singletons. The rearrangement links TRBV2 to TRBJ2-7; 12 bases align to TRBD2. The sequence derives from a woman between 40 and 50 years old with multiple sclerosis. Sequenced material: CD4+ T cells from blood. The CDR3 bases are TGTGCCAGCATTTCGACTAGCGGGGGTTCCTACGAGCAGTACTTC. It yields the protein CASISTSGGSYEQYF. Full variable domain (missing parts from reference TRBV2 and TRBJ2-7): EPEVTQTPSHQVTQMGQEVILRCVPISNHLYFYWYRQILGQKVEFLVSFYNNEISEKSEIFDDQFSVERPDGSNFTLKIRSTKLEDSAMYFCASISTSGGSYEQYFGPGTRLTVT.